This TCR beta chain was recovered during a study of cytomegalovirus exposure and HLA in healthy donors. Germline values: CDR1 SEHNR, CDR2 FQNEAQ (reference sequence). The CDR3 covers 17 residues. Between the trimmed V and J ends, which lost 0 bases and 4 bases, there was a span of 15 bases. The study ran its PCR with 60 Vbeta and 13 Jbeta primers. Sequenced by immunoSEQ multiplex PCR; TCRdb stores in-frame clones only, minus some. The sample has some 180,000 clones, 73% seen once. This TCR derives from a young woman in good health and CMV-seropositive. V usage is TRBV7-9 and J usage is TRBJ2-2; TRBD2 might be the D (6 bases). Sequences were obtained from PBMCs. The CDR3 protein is CASSLAGGASGTGELFF. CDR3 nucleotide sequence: TGTGCCAGCAGCTTAGCGGGGGGAGCCTCGGGCACCGGGGAGCTGTTTTTT.